The clone carrying this T cell receptor (beta chain) occurred many times. The source of the sample is a study of T-cell reconstitution after alpha-beta-depleted transplantation in children. The length of the CDR3 is 14 residues. V gave up 1 base and J gave up 9 bases, with 13 bases separating them. Germline V gene lookup returns CDR1 LNHDA and CDR2 SQIVND (reference sequence). Unique molecular identifiers tagged the TCRbeta library. MiXCR was run by TCRdb on the PCR reads, yielding one entry per CDR3 protein. The sample lists roughly 220,000 distinct CDR3 sequences, 9.7% occurring once. V usage is TRBV19 and J usage is TRBJ1-5; no clear D gene. The clonotype was recovered from a human donor who donated a stem cell graft to a child with SCID. The specimen was PBMCs from the stem cell graft donor, collected from the stem cell graft. The CDR3 DNA sequence: TGTGCCAGTAGTATAGGAGGTCCGCTGTGGCCCCAGCATTTT. Its protein is CASSIGGPLWPQHF.